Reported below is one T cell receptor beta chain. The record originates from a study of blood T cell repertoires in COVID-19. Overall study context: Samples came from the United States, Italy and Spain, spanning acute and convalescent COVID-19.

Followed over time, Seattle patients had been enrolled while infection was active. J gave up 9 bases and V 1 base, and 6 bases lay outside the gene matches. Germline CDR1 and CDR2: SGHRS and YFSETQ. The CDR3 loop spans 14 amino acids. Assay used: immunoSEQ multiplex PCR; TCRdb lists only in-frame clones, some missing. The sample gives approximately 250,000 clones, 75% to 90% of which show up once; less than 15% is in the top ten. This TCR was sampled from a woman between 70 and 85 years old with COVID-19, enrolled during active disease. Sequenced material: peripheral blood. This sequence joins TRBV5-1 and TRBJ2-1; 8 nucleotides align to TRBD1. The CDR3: CASSLTTGDREQFF. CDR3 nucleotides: TGCGCCAGCAGCTTGACGACAGGGGATCGTGAGCAGTTCTTC. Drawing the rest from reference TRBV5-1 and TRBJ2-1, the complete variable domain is KAGVTQTPRYLIKTRGQQVTLSCSPISGHRSVSWYQQTPGQGLQFLFEYFSETQRNKGNFPGRFSGRQFSNSRSEMNVSTLELGDSALYLCASSLTTGDREQFFGPGTRLTVL.